This T cell receptor (beta chain) was documented in a study of human T cells and chemical hapten exposure. The CDR3 totals 14 residues. Per germline, CDR1 DFQATT and CDR2 SNEGSKA (reference sequence). Trimming pared 2 bases from V and 7 bases from J, leaving 15 bases between. Time point denoted: patch test 1, 2 weeks after DPC sensitization. Treatment noted: therapeutic diphenylcyclopropenone sensitization with weekly scalp DPC. This clonotype was seen only a few times. Its specificity is unknown. MiXCR, applied by TCRdb to the RACE reads, yields one record per CDR3 protein. The table lists some 180,000 distinct CDR3 sequences, approximately 20% of them singletons. Study observations and caveats: A positive correlation with patch test score was shown by PT1 expanded TCR counts. Significantly greater numbers of large CDR3 similarity clusters came from expanded TCRs than from controls.

The rearrangement joins TRBV20-1 to TRBJ2-4, with a weak D call TRBD2 (6 bases). The receptor was isolated from a woman aged 45-65 years with alopecia areata. Some clones in this sample may be carry-over from other donors' samples. The source material was whole blood, sampled in connection with sensitization to the hapten diphenylcyclopropenone (DPC). The chain's CDR3 is CSARSLAGWNIQYF. CDR3 in DNA: TGCAGTGCTAGATCCCTGGCGGGATGGAACATTCAGTACTTC.